This is a list of T cell receptor beta chains from one sample in a study of blood T cell repertoires in COVID-19. TCRdb keeps only in-frame clones here, not all; method: immunoSEQ multiplex PCR. The table shows 130,000 or so clones, with around 86% occurring only once. The source material was peripheral blood. All receptors come from a human donor in a cohort sampled during active COVID-19. The CDR3 runs from the conserved cysteine through the conserved F or W.

>13|TRBV2
CASSVGRGLGYTF
>16|TRBV3-1/TRBV3-2
CASSHPPGRNNSPLHF
>14|TRBV4-3
CASSRTTGTYEAFF
>14|TRBV18
CASSPTGPNTEAFF
>13|TRBV3-1/TRBV3-2
CASSHLGQGEQYF
>15|TRBV5-1
CASSSFSGPNQPQHF
>15|TRBV28
CASTSRTSGSYEQYF
>15|TRBV6-5
CASSYSPRPGWGQYF
>12|TRBV28
CASGTNVEKLFF
>14|TRBV19
CASSIDRGDTEAFF
>16|TRBV20-1
CSASLAQTVGTGELFF
>12|TRBV29-1
CSGHRANTEAFF
>15|TRBV19
CASSRPGGQDTEAFF
>13|TRBV30
CAWSVHSGNTIYF
>12|TRBV15
CATSMTGGTIYF
>13|TRBV19
CASSMRGTSPLHF
>14|TRBV5-6
CASSLEGGGQPQHF
>16|TRBV6-2/TRBV6-3
CASSYSGGEVNTEAFF
>14|TRBV5-1
CASSPDPERDEQYF
>12|TRBV28
CASRRGLGEQYF
>14|TRBV7-2
CASSKRQTNEKLFF
>14|TRBV7-9
CASSLGAGADEQYF
>17|TRBV7-9
CASSTRTGDSVFVEQFF
>15|TRBV9
CASSVGVEGNSPLHF
>16|TRBV30
CASGTGLPGDRNTIYF
>13|TRBV2
CASRIAGTYEQYF
>14|TRBV3-1/TRBV3-2
CASSQVVSGRPTYF
>18|TRBV4-3
CASSLRLAGLSGANVLTF
>14|TRBV5-4
CASSLDLDYNEQFF
>14|TRBV15
CATSRDGTTDGYTF
>18|TRBV7-9
CASSPSVGTSSGSNEQFF
>13|TRBV11-1
CASSFGTGNGYTF
>14|TRBV27
CASSSTSGRARQYF
>16|TRBV7-2
CASSLGGTGMNTEAFF
>16|TRBV7-6
CASSVGLAGGYNEQFF
>17|TRBV9
CASSVGGAGRLQETQYF
>13|TRBV3-1/TRBV3-2
CASSLPFGREQYF
>15|TRBV9
CASSVESGRYNEQFF
>16|TRBV5-1
CASSLETRIGSDTQYF
>13|TRBV29-1
CSVDGQGAWTQYF
>14|TRBV28
CASSFRRELETQYF
>17|TRBV21-1
CASSKQGRAAMNTEAFF
>16|TRBV5-6
CASSKDRGGIMGGYTF
>18|TRBV15
CATSRDGRLAGRQETQYF
>13|TRBV25-1
CASSEKRVGELFF